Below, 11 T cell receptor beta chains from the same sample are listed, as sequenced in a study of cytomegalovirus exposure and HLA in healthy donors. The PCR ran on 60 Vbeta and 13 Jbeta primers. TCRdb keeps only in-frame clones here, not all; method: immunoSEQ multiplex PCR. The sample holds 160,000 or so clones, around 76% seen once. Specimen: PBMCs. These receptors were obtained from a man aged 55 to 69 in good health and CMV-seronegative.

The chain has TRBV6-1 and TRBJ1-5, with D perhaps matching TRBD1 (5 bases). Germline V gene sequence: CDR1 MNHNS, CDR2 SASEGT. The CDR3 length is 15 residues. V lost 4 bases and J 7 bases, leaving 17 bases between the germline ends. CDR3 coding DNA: TGTGCCAGCAGTGCCGTGGCAGGGTATAGCCAGCCCCAGCATTTT. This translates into CASSAVAGYSQPQHF.

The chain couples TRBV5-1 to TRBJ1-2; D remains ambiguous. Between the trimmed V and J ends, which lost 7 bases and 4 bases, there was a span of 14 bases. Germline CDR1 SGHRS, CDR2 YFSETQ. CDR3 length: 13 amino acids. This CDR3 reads CASGSADGYGYTF. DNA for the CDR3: TGCGCCAGCGGCTCCGCGGATGGCTATGGCTACACCTTC.

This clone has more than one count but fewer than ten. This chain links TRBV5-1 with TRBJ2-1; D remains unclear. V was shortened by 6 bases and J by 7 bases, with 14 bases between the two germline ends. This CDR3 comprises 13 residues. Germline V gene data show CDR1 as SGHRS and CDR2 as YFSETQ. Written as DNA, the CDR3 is TGCGCCAGCAACTCCCTAGGAGCGAATGAGCAGTTCTTC. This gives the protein CASNSLGANEQFF.

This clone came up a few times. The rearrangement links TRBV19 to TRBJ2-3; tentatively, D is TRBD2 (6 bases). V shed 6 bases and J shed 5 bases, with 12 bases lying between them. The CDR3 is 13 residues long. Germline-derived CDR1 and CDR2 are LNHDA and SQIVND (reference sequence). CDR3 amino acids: CASRLGGVDTQYF. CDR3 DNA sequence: TGTGCCAGTAGACTCGGAGGGGTAGATACGCAGTATTTT.

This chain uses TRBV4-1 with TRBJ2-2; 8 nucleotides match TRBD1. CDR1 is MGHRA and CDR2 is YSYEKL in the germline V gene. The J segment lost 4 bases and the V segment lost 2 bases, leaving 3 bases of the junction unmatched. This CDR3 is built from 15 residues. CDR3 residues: CASSQRTGPTGELFF. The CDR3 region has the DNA TGCGCCAGCAGCCAAAGGACAGGGCCCACCGGGGAGCTGTTTTTT.

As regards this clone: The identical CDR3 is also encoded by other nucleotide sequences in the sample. Here the CDR3 reads CASSLLTGSNTEAFF. DNA for the CDR3: TGTGCCAGCAGCCTACTGACAGGGTCGAACACTGAAGCTTTCTTT. J is TRBJ1-1 and V is TRBV11-2, with 7 bases that match TRBD1. Germline CDR1 is SGHAT and CDR2 is FQNNGV. CDR3 length: 15 residues. The trim removed 5 bases at V and 1 base at J, leaving 7 bases unmatched. The variable domain in full, completed from reference TRBV11-2 and TRBJ1-1, reads EAGVAQSPRYKIIEKRQSVAFWCNPISGHATLYWYQQILGQGPKLLIQFQNNGVVDDSQLPKDRFSAERLKGVDSTLKIQPAKLEDSAVYLCASSLLTGSNTEAFFGQGTRLTVV.

The CDR3 DNA reads as TGTGCCTGGAGGGGGGGGGAAGGGAATACCTACAATGAGCAGTTCTTC. This gives the protein CAWRGGEGNTYNEQFF. The chain employs TRBV30 and TRBJ2-1; 7 positions agree with TRBD2. This CDR3 has 16 residues. The V and J ends lost 3 bases and 2 bases, in that order; junction bases with no gene match: 10. Germline V gene sequence: CDR1 GTSNPN, CDR2 SVGIG (reference sequence). Drawing the rest from reference TRBV30 and TRBJ2-1, the complete variable domain is SQTIHQWPATLVQPVGSPLSLECTVEGTSNPNLYWYRQAAGRGLQLLFYSVGIGQISSEVPQNLSASRPQDRQFILSSKKLLLSDSGFYLCAWRGGEGNTYNEQFFGPGTRLTVL.

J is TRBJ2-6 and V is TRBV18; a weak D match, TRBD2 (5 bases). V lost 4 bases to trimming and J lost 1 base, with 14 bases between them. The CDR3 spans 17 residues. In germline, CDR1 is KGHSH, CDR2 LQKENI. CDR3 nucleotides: TGTGCCAGCTCACTCAGGACTGATGGGTCTGGGGCCAACGTCCTGACTTTC. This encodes CASSLRTDGSGANVLTF.

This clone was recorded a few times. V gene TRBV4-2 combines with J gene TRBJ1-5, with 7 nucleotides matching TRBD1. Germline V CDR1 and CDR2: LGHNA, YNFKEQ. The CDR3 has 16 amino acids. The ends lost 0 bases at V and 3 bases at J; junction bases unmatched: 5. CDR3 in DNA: TGTGCCAGCAGCCAAGAGGGGGGACAGACCAATCAGCCCCAGCATTTT. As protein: CASSQEGGQTNQPQHF.

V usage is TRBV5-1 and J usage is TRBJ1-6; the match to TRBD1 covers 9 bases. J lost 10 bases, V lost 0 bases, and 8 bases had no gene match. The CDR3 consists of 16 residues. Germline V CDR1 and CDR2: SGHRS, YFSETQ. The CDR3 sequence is CASSLVPGTGNSPLHF. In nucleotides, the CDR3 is TGCGCCAGCAGCTTGGTGCCGGGGACAGGGAACTCACCCCTCCACTTT.

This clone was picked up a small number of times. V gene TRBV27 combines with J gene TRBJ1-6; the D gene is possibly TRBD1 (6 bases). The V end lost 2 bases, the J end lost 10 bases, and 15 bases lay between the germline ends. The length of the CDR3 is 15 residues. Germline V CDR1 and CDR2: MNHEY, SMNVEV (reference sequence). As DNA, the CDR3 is TGTGCCAGCAGTTTAACCCAGGGGTATGACTCACCCCTCCACTTT. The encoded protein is CASSLTQGYDSPLHF.